This T cell receptor (beta chain) stems from a study of cytomegalovirus exposure and HLA in healthy donors. Amplification used 60 Vbeta primers and 13 Jbeta primers. Assay used: immunoSEQ multiplex PCR; TCRdb lists only in-frame clones, some missing. The data hold about 170,000 clones, with 75% observed a single time. This clone was detected once. CDR1 is SGHRS, CDR2 YFSETQ, per germline. Trimming took 5 bases from V and 3 from J; bases not matched to a gene: 7. This CDR3 is 14 amino acids long. Sample: PBMCs. The chain is built from TRBV5-1 and TRBJ2-7, with 8 bases aligning to TRBD1. This receptor was obtained from a woman aged 45-60 years in good health and CMV-seropositive. CDR3 in DNA: TGCGCCAGCAGTTACCGGACAGGGAGCTACGAGCAGTACTTC. This codes for CASSYRTGSYEQYF.